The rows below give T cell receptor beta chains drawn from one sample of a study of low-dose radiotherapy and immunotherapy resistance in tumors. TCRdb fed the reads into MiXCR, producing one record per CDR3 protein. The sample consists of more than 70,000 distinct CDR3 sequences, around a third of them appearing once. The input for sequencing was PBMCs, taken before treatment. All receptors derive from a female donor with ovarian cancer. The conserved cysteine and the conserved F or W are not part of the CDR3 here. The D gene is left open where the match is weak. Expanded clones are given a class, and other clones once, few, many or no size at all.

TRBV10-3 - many AISAQNEQF
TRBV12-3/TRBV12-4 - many ASSLAFLESNQPQH
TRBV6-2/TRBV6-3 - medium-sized ASTNRPDYGYT
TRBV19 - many ASSTAGGSTNTEAF
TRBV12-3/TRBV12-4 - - ASSLGGTGEKLF
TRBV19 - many ASSIHDSSGELF
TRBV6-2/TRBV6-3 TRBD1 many ASTITGVTEAF
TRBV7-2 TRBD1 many ASSLALGQGVSSSYEQY
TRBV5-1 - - ASSLDGTGANVLT
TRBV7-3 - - ASTPGLLRDRSTDTQY
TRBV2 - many ASSAGANQPQH
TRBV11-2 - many ASSLGVRRYELEQY
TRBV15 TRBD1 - ATSRGTGVGEQY
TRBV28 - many ASSSGQGSTYGYT
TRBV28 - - AAVGRGIGGYT
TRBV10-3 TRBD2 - AISEGTSGMETQY
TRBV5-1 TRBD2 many ASSLSSGRLHNEQF
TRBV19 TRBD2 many ASSRAGGDEQF
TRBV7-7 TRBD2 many ASSSGTSGSETQY
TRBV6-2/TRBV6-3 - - ASSYGGAVEQY
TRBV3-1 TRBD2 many ASVRKREDEKQF
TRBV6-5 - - ASSRPSVGAQGYT